This T cell receptor beta chain was profiled in a study of blood T cell repertoires in COVID-19. On the study more broadly: COVID-19 samples from acute and convalescent phases originated in the United States, Italy and Spain. In each case, the material was cDNA or gDNA derived from T cells, B-cell-depleted T cells, or PBMCs.

This CDR3 is 17 amino acids long. The V gene end was trimmed by 6 bases and the J gene end by 6 bases; junction bases not matched to a gene: 9. Per germline, CDR1 LGHDT and CDR2 YNNKEL (reference sequence). In the original analysis: Cell counts per sample came from amplifying reference gene primers. The data were produced by immunoSEQ multiplex PCR, yet TCRdb's version contains in-frame clones alone and is incomplete. V and J calls and clone size are those listed in that table; D and trimming were worked out from the DNA. Among around 100,000 clones listed, about 80% were seen once. This clone was recorded many times.

The chain combines TRBV3-1 (or the pseudogene TRBV3-2) with TRBJ2-6; 12 nucleotides match TRBD2. The sequenced sample consisted of peripheral blood. This clonotype originated in a man aged 70 or older with active or convalescent COVID-19. DNA of the CDR3: TGTGCCAGCAGTCCAACTAGCGGGGGGTTTGAGGCCAACGTCCTGACTTTC. Protein: CASSPTSGGFEANVLTF.